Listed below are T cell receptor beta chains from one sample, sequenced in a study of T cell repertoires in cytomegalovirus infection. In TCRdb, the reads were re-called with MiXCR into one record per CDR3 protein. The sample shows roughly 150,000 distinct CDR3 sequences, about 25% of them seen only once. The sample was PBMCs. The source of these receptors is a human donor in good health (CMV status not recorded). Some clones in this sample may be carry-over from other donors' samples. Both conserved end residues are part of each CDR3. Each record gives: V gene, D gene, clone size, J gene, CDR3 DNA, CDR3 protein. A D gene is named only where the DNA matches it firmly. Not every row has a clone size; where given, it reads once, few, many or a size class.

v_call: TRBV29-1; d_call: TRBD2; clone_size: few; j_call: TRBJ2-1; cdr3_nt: TGCAGCGTTGAAGACCGGGGACTAGCGGGAATCCCCAATGAGCAGTTCTTC; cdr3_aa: CSVEDRGLAGIPNEQFF
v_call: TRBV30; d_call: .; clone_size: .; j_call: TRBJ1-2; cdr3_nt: TGTGCCTGGAGCGAGGGGACTGGATATGGCTACACCTTC; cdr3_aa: CAWSEGTGYGYTF
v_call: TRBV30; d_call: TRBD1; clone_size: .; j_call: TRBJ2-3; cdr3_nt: TGTGCCTGGAGTGTGCTACAGGGGGTACTCACAGATACGCAGTATTTT; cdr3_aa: CAWSVLQGVLTDTQYF
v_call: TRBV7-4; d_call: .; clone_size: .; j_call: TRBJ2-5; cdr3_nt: TGTGCCAGCAGCAACGAGGAGGAGACCCAGTACTTC; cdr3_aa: CASSNEEETQYF
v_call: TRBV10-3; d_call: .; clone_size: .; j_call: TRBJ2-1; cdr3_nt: TGTGCCATAAGGGGTGGGGTGAATGAGCAGTTCTTC; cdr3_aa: CAIRGGVNEQFF
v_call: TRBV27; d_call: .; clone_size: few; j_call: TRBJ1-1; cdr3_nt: TGTGCCAGCAGTCAAGGGGCGAACACTGAAGCTTTCTTT; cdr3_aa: CASSQGANTEAFF
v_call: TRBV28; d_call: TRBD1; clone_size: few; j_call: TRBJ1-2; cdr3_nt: TGTGCCAGCAGTCCAGCCGGGACAGGGGGCGGCTACACCTTC; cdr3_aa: CASSPAGTGGGYTF
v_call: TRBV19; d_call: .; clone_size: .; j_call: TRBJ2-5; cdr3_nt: TGTGCCAGTAGTACCGGAGGAGGGGTAGGGGGAGAGACCCAGTACTTC; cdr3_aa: CASSTGGGVGGETQYF
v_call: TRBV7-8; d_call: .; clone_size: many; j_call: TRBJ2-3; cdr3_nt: TGTGCCGTCAGGGTTGCAGATACGCAGTATTTT; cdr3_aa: CAVRVADTQYF
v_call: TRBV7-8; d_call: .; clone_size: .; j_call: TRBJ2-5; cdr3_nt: TGTGCCAGCAGCTTAACGGGTTTCCAAGAGACGCAGTACTTC; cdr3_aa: CASSLTGFQETQYF
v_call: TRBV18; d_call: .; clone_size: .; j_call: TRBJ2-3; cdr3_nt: TGTGCCAGCTCAACCCAATCAACAGATACGCAGTATTTT; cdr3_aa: CASSTQSTDTQYF
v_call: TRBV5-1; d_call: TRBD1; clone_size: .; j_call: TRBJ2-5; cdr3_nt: TGCGCCAGCAGCCCCGGACAGGGGAGTCTCGGGACCCAGTACTTC; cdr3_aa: CASSPGQGSLGTQYF
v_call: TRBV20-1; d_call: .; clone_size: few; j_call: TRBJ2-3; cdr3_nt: TGCAGTGCTGTTCCGGGGACATATACGCAGTATTTT; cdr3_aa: CSAVPGTYTQYF
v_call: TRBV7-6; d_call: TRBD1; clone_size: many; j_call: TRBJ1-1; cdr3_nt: TGTGCCAGCAGCCCGATACAGGGGGCGGGGAACACTGAAGCTTTCTTT; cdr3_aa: CASSPIQGAGNTEAFF
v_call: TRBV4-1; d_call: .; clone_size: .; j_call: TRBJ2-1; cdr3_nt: TGCGCCAGCAGCCAAGATCCGGGGGTATACAATGAGCAGTTCTTC; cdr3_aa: CASSQDPGVYNEQFF
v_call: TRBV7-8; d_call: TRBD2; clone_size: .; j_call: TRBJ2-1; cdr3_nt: TGTACCAGCAGCTTGGGTAGCGGGGGGGCCAATGAGCAGTTCTTC; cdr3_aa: CTSSLGSGGANEQFF
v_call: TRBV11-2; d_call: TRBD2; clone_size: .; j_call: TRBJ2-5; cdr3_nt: TGTGCCAGCAGCTTAACCTCTAGCGGGGGGGGCCAAGAGACCCCGTACTTC; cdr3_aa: CASSLTSSGGGQETPYF
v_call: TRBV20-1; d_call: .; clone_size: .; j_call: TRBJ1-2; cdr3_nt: TGCAGTGCCCAGGCCGGGACGAACCATGGCTACACCTTC; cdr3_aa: CSAQAGTNHGYTF
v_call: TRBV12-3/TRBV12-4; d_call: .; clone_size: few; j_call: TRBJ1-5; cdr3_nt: TGTGCCAGCAGTTTAGAGGTCGGCAGGGCTAGCAATCAGCCCCAGCATTTT; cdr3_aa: CASSLEVGRASNQPQHF
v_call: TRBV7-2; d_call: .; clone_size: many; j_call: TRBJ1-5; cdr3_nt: TGTGCCAGCAGCTTAGTCCAGGGCGAGAACCAGCCCCAGCATTTT; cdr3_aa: CASSLVQGENQPQHF
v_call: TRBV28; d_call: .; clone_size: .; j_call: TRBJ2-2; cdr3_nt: TGTGCCAGCAGTTCCCCCGCCTCCGGCGGGACCGGGGAGCTGTTTTTT; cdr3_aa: CASSSPASGGTGELFF
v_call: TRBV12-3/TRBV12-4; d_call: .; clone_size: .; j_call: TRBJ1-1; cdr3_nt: TGTGCCAGCAGTTTTACTAGGTACACTGAAGCTTTCTTT; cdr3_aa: CASSFTRYTEAFF
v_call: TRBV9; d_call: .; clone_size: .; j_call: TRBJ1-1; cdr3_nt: TGTGCCAGCAGCGTGGGGAGGGGTGGCACTGAAGCTTTCTTT; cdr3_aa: CASSVGRGGTEAFF
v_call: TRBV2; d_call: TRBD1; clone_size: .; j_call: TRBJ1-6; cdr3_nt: TGTGCCAGCACGACGGACAGGGGGTTTGGTTCACCCCTCCACTTT; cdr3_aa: CASTTDRGFGSPLHF
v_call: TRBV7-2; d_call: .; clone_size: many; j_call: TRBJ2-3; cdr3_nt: TGTGCCAGCAGCTTAGTCCAGCGGGGCACAGATACGCAGTATTTT; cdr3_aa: CASSLVQRGTDTQYF
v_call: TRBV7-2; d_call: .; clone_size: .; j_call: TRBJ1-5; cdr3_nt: TGTGCCAGCAGCTCGCAACAGGGAGGGAGCAATCAGCCCCAGCATTTT; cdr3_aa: CASSSQQGGSNQPQHF
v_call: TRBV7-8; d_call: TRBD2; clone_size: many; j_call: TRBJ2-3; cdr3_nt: TGTGCCAGCAGCTTAGGGGGACTAGCGGCTCCGGATACGCAGTATTTT; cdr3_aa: CASSLGGLAAPDTQYF
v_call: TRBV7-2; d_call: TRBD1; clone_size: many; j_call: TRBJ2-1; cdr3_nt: TGTGCCAGCAGCTTAGGGACAGGGGGTTTGGGGGTTGGCAATGAGCAGTTCTTC; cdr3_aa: CASSLGTGGLGVGNEQFF
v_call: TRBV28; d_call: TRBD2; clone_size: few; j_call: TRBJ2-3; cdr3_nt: TGTGCCAGCAGTTCCTTAGGACTAGCGGGAACCTCAGGTCCCGATACGCAGTATTTT; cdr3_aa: CASSSLGLAGTSGPDTQYF
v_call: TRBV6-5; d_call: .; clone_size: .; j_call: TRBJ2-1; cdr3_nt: TGTGCCAGCAGGCGCGGGGGCCGCCCTCTGTACAATGAGCAGTTCTTC; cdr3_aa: CASRRGGRPLYNEQFF
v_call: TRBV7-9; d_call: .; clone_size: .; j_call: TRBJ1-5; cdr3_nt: TGTGCCAGCAGCTTAGGGGGCCTAGGTCAGCCCCAGCATTTT; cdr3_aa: CASSLGGLGQPQHF
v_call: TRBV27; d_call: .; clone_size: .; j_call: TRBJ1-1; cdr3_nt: TGTGCCAGCTCTATTGACGGTTTGAACACTGAAGCTTTCTTT; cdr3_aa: CASSIDGLNTEAFF
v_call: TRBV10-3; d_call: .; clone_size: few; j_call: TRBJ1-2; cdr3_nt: TGTGCCATCAGTGAGTTACAGGGAAATGGCTACACCTTC; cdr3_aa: CAISELQGNGYTF
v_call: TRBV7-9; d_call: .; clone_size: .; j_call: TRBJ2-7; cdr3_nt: TGTGCCGTCGGGAGTGGGAACTACGAGCAGTACTTC; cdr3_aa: CAVGSGNYEQYF
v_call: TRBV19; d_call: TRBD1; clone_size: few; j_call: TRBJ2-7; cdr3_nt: TGTGCCAGTAGCAACGCCGGGACAGGGCCCTACGAGCAGTACTTC; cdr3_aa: CASSNAGTGPYEQYF
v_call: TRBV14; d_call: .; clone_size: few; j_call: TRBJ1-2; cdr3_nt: TGTGCCAGCAGCCAAAATTTCAACTATGGCTACACCTTC; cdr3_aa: CASSQNFNYGYTF
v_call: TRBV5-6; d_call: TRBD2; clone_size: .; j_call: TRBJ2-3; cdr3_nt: TGTGCCAGCAGCGGACCGGGACTACCTTACCGCACAGATACGCAGTATTTT; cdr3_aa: CASSGPGLPYRTDTQYF
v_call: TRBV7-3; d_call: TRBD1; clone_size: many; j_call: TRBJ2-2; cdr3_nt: TGTGCCAGCAGCACGGGACAGGCCAGCGGGGAGCTGTTTTTT; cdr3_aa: CASSTGQASGELFF
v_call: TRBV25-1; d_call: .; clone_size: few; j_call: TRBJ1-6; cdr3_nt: TGTGCCAGCAGTGAAGACAGTTCACCCCTCCACTTT; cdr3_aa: CASSEDSSPLHF
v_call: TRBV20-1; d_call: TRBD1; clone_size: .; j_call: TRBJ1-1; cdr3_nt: TGCAGTGCGAGCTCGGACAGGGATGAAGCTTTCTTT; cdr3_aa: CSASSDRDEAFF
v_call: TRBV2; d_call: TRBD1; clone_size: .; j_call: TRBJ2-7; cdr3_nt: TGTGCCAGCAGTGAAGATTTTGGACAGGGGTTCTACGAGCAGTACTTC; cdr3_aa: CASSEDFGQGFYEQYF